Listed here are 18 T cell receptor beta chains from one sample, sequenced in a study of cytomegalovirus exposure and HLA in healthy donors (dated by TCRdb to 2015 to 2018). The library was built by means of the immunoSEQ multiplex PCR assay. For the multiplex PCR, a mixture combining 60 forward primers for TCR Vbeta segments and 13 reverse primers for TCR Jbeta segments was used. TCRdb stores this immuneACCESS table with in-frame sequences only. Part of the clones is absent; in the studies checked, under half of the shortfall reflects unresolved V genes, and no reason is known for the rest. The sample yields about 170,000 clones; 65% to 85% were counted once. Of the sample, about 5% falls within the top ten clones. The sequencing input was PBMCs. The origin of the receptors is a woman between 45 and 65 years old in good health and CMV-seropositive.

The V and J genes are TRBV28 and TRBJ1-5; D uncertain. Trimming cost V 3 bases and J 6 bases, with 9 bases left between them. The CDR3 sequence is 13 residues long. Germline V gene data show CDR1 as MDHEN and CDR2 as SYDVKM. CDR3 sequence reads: CASSLHPSQPQHF. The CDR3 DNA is TGTGCCAGCAGTTTGCACCCTAGTCAGCCCCAGCATTTT.

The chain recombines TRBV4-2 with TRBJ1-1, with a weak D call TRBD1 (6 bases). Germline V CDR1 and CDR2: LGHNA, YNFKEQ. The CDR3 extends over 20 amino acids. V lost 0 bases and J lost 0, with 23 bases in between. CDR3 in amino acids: CASSQDWNIFSGGLNTEAFF. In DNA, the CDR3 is TGTGCCAGCAGCCAAGATTGGAATATCTTTTCTGGGGGCTTGAACACTGAAGCTTTCTTT.

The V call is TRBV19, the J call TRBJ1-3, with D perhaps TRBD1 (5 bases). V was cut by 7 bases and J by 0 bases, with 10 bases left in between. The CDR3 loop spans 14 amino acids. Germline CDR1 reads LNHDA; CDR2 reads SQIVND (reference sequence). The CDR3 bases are TGTGCCAGTACCGTGGACAACTCTGGAAACACCATATATTTT. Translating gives CASTVDNSGNTIYF.

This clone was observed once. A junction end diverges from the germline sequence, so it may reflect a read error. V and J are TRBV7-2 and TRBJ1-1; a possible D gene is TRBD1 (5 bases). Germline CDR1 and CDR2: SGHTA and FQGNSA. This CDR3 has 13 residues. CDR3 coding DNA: TGTGCCAGCAGTTTAGGCAGGGAAACTGAAGCTTTCTTT. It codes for CASSLGRETEAFF.

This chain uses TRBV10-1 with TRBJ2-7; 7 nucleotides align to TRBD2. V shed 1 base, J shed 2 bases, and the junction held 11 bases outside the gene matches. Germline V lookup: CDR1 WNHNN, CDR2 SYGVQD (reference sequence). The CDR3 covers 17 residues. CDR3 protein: CASSEFMVRGDPYEQYF. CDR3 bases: TGCGCCAGCAGTGAGTTTATGGTACGGGGGGATCCCTACGAGCAGTACTTC.

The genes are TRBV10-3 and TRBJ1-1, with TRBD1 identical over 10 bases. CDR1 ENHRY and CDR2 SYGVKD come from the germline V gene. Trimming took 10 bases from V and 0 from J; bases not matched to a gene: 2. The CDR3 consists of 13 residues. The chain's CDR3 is CATGQGMNTEAFF. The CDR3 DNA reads TGTGCCACGGGACAGGGGATGAACACTGAAGCTTTCTTT.

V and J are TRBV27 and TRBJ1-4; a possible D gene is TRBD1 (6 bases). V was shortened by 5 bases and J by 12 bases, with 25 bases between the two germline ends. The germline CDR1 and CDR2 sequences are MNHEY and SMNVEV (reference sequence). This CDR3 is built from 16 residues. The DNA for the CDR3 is TGTGCCAGCAGTAAACTGAGGGGGGGCGGGCACGAGGAACTGTTTTTT. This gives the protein CASSKLRGGGHEELFF. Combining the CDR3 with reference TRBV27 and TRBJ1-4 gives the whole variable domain EAQVTQNPRYLITVTGKKLTVTCSQNMNHEYMSWYRQDPGLGLRQIYYSMNVEVTDKGDVPEGYKVSRKEKRNFPLILESPSPNQTSLYFCASSKLRGGGHEELFFGSGTQLSVL.

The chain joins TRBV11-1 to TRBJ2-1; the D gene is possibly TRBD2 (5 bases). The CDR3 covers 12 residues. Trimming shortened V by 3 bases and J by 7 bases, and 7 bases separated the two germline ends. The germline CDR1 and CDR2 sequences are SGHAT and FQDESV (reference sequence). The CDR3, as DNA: TGTGCCAGCAGCTTCGGGGAGAATGAGCAGTTCTTC. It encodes CASSFGENEQFF.

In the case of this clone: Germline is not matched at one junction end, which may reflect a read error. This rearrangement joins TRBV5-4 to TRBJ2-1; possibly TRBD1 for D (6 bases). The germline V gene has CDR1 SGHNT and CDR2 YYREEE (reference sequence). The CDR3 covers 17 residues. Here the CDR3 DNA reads TGTGCCAGCAGCTTGGGAGGGGGAAAGTTTGGCTACAATAAGCAGTTCTTC. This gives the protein CASSLGGGKFGYNKQFF.

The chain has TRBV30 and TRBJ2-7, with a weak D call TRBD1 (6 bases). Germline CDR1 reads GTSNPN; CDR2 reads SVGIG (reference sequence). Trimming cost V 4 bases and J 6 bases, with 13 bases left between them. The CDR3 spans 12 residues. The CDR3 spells CAWNLAGVEQYF. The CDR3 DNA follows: TGTGCCTGGAATTTAGCAGGGGTCGAGCAGTACTTC.

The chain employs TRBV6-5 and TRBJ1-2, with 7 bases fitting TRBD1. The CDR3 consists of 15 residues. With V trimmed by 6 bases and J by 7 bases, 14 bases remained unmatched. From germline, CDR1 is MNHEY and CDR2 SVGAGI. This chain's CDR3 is CASRPQGTRAGGYTF. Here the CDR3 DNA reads TGTGCCAGCAGGCCACAGGGGACTCGGGCTGGTGGCTACACCTTC.

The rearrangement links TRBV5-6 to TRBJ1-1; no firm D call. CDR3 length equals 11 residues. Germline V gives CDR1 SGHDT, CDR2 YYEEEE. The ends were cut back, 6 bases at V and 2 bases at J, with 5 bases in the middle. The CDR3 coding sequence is TGTGCCAGCACCAGAAACACTGAAGCTTTCTTT. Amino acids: CASTRNTEAFF. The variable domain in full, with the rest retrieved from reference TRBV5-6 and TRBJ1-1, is DAGVTQSPTHLIKTRGQQVTLRCSPKSGHDTVSWYQQALGQGPQFIFQYYEEEERQRGNFPDRFSGHQFPNYSSELNVNALLLGDSALYLCASTRNTEAFFGQGTRLTVV.

CDR3 amino acids: CASSLQLVTGETQYF. As DNA, the CDR3 is TGTGCCAGCAGCTTACAACTCGTTACGGGGGAGACCCAGTACTTC. V is TRBV5-4 and J is TRBJ2-5, with a possible D match to TRBD2 (5 bases). V shed 2 bases and J shed 5 bases, with 16 bases lying between them. The CDR3 consists of 15 residues. Germline CDR1 is SGHNT and CDR2 is YYREEE (reference sequence).

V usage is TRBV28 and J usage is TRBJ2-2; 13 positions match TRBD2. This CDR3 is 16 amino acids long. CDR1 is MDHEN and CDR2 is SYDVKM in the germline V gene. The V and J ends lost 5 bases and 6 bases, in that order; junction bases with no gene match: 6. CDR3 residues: CASSPPGLAGPGELFF. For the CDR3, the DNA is TGTGCCAGCAGTCCGCCGGGACTAGCGGGACCCGGGGAGCTGTTTTTT.

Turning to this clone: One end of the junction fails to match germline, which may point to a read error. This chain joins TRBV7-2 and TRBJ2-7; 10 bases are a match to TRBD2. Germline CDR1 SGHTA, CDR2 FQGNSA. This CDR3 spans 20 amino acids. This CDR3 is CASSVAPWLAGATSSYEQYF. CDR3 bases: TGTGCCAGCAGCGTAGCCCCCTGGCTAGCGGGGGCTACCAGCTCCTACGAGCAGTACTTC.

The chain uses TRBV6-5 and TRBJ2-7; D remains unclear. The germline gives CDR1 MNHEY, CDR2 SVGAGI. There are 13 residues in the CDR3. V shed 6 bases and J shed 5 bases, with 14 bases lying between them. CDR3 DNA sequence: TGTGCCAGCAGCCCCGAATTCCCAGACGAGCAGTACTTC. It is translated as CASSPEFPDEQYF.

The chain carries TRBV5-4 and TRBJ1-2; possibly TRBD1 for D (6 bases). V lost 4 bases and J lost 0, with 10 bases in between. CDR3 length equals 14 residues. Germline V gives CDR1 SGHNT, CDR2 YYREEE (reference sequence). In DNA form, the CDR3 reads TGTGCCAGCAGCCGACAGGAACCTAACTATGGCTACACCTTC. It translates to CASSRQEPNYGYTF.

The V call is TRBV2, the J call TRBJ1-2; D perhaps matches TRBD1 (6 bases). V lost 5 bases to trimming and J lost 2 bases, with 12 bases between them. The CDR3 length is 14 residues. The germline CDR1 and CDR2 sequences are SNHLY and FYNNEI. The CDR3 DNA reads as TGTGCCAGCAGTACAGGGTTCCTAAACTATGGCTACACCTTC. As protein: CASSTGFLNYGYTF.